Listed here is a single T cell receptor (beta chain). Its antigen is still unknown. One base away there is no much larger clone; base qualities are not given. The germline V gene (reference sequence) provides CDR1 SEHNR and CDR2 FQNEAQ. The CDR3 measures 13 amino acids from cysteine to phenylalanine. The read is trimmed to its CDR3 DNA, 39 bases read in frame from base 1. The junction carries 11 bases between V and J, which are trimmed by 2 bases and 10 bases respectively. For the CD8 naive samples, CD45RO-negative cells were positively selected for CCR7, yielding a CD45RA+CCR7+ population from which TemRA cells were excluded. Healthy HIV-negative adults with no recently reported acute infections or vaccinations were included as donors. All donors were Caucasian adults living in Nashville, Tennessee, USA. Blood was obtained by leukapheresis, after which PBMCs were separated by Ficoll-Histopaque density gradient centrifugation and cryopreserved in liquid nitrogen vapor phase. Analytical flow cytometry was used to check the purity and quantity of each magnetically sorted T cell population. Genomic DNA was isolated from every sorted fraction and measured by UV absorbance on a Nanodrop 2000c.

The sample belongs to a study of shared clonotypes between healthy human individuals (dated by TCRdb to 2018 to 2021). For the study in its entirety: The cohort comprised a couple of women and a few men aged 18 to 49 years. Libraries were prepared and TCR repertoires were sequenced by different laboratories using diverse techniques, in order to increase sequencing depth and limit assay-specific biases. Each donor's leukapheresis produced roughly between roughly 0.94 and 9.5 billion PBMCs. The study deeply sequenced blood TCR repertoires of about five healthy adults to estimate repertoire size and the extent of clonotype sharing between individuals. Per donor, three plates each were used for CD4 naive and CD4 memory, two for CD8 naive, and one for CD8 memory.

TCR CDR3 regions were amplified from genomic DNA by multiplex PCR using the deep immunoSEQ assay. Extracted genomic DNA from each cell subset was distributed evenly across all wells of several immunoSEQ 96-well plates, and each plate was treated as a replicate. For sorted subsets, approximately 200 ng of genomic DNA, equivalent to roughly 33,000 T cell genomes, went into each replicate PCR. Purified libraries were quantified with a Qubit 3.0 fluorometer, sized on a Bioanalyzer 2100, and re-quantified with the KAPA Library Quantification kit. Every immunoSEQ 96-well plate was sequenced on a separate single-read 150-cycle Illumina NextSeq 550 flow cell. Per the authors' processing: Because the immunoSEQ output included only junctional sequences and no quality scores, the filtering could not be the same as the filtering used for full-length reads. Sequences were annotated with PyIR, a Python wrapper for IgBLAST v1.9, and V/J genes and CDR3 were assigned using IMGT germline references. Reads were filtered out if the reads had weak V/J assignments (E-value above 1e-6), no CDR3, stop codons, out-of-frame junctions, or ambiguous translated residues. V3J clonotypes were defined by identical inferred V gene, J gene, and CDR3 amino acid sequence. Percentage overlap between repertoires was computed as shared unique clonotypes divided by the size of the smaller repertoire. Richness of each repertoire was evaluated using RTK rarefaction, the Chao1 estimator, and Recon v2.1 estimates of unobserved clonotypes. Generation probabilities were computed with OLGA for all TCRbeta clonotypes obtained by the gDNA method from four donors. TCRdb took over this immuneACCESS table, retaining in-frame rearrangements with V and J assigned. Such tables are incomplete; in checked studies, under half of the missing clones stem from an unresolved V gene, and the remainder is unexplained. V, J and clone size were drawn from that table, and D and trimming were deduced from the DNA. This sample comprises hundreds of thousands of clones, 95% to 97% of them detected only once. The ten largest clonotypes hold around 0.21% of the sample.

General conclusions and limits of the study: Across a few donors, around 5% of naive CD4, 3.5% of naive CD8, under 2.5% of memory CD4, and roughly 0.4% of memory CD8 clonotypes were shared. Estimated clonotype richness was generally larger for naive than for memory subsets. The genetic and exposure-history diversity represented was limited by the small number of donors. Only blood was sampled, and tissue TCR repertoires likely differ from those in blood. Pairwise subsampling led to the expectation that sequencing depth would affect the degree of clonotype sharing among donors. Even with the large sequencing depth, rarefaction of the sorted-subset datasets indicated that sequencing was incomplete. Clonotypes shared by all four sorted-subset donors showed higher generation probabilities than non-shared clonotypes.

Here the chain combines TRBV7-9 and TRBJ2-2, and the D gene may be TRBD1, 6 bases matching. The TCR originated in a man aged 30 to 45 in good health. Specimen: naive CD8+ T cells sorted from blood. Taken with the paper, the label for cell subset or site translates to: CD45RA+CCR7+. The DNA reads TGTGCCAGCAGCTTACTTCAGGGGCCGGAGCTGTTTTTT. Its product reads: CASSLLQGPELFF.